This T cell receptor (beta chain) was recorded in a study of blood T cell repertoires in COVID-19. Whole-study context: The origin of the acute and convalescent COVID-19 samples was the United States, Italy and Spain. T cells, B-cell-depleted T cells, or PBMCs provided the cDNA or gDNA that served as material.

Original methodology: Reference gene primer amplification gave estimated nucleated cell counts. Here immunoSEQ multiplex PCR was the method, and the copy in TCRdb shows in-frame clones only, minus some. D and trimming were read from the DNA, whereas the V and J calls and clone size are those reported in that table. This table has around 100,000 clones, roughly nine tenths appearing once. CDR3 length equals 17 residues. J gave up 4 bases and V 4 bases, and 7 bases lay outside the gene matches. Germline V gene lookup returns CDR1 LGHDT and CDR2 YNNKEL (reference sequence). The sequenced sample was peripheral blood. This chain joins TRBV3-1 (or the pseudogene TRBV3-2) and TRBJ1-6, with 10 bases identical to TRBD1. The sequence derives from a man between 45 and 60 years old with acute or convalescent COVID-19. The CDR3 spells CASSPRQGAFYNSPLHF. The CDR3 region has the DNA TGTGCCAGCAGCCCCCGACAGGGGGCTTTTTATAATTCACCCCTCCACTTT.